These 17 T cell receptor beta chains share one sample of origin, sequenced in a study of OX40 agonist ivuxolimab in advanced cancers. This table comes from immunoSEQ multiplex PCR, and its TCRdb copy is limited to in-frame clones, with some not included. The data show tens of thousands of clones, around 85% seen once. The material was CD4+ or CD8+ T cells sorted from blood, obtained in a trial of the OX40 agonist ivuxolimab. These receptors were obtained from an adult with an advanced solid tumor such as melanoma, head and neck, liver or kidney cancer.

This rearrangement joins TRBV7-6 to TRBJ2-2, with 7 bases lining up with TRBD1. Trimming took 5 bases from V and 0 from J; bases not matched to a gene: 6. Germline V lookup: CDR1 SGHVS, CDR2 FNYEAQ. The CDR3 spans 16 residues. The CDR3 DNA is TGTGCCAGCAGCGTCAGACAGGGTACGAACACCGGGGAGCTGTTTTTT. Its protein is CASSVRQGTNTGELFF.

The rearrangement links TRBV2 to TRBJ1-6; D is perhaps TRBD1 (5 bases). The CDR3 consists of 12 residues. Trimming removed 6 bases from V and 14 bases from J, with 14 bases in between. The germline gives CDR1 SNHLY, CDR2 FYNNEI. The CDR3 DNA sequence: TGTGCCAGCAGGGAGCCTTGGGGGGCCCTCCACTTT. Encoded protein: CASREPWGALHF.

This sequence joins TRBV14 and TRBJ2-7, with TRBD1 identical over 7 bases. V lost 4 bases and J lost 5; bases outside the gene matches: 2. CDR1 and CDR2 from the germline V gene are SGHDN and FVKESK. The CDR3 is made up of 12 amino acids. As DNA, the CDR3 is TGTGCCAGCAGCCCGACAGGGAACGAGCAGTACTTC. Its translation is CASSPTGNEQYF.

The J gene is TRBJ1-2, the V gene TRBV14; D gene uncertain. V was trimmed by 4 bases and J by 8 bases, leaving 17 bases between them. CDR3 length: 14 residues. CDR1 is SGHDN and CDR2 is FVKESK in the germline V gene. This CDR3 is CASSRIVGNGGYTF. In DNA, the CDR3 is TGTGCCAGCAGCCGCATAGTAGGGAACGGCGGCTACACCTTC.

The genes are TRBV11-1 and TRBJ2-1, with a possible D match to TRBD2 (5 bases). The CDR3 loop spans 17 amino acids. Trimming pared 3 bases from V and 0 bases from J, leaving 15 bases between. Germline loops: CDR1 SGHAT, CDR2 FQDESV (reference sequence). The CDR3 nucleotides are TGTGCCAGCAGCTTGCCTGGCGGGTCCAGCTCCTACAATGAGCAGTTCTTC. Translation gives CASSLPGGSSSYNEQFF.

The V and J genes are TRBV6-6 and TRBJ2-1; 12 bases are shared with TRBD2. This CDR3 region has 15 residues. Germline trimming cut 5 bases from V and 5 bases from J; bases unmatched to any gene: 4. CDR1 is MNHNY, CDR2 SVGAGI, per germline (reference sequence). CDR3 loop: CASSEGLAGNNEQFF. The DNA for the CDR3 is TGTGCCAGCAGTGAGGGACTAGCGGGCAACAATGAGCAGTTCTTC.

The chain recombines TRBV5-8 with TRBJ1-2; TRBD1 aligns across 8 bases. Germline loops: CDR1 SGHTS, CDR2 YDEGEE. J lost 2 bases, V lost 3 bases, and 3 bases had no gene match. This CDR3 region has 14 residues. The CDR3 spells CASSSDRANYGYTF. The CDR3, as DNA: TGTGCCAGCAGCTCGGACAGGGCCAACTATGGCTACACCTTC.

The chain is built from TRBV12-5 and TRBJ2-7, with no clear D. V dropped 2 bases and J dropped 2 bases, with 13 bases sitting between them. The CDR3 spans 15 residues. The V gene's germline CDR1 is LGHNT and CDR2 FRNRAP. CDR3: CASGLTMGPAYEQYF. For the CDR3, the DNA is TGTGCTAGTGGTTTGACAATGGGTCCTGCCTACGAGCAGTACTTC.

J is TRBJ1-1 and V is TRBV5-6, with 8 bases matching TRBD1. V shed 4 bases and J 10 bases; nucleotides not matched to a gene: 12. CDR3 length equals 14 residues. Germline assignment: CDR1 SGHDT and CDR2 YYEEEE. Written as DNA, the CDR3 is TGTGCCAGCAGCGGCGGACAGGGCCCCCTAGGAGCTTTCTTT. It translates to CASSGGQGPLGAFF. Based on the CDR3 plus reference TRBV5-6 and TRBJ1-1, the full variable domain is DAGVTQSPTHLIKTRGQQVTLRCSPKSGHDTVSWYQQALGQGPQFIFQYYEEEERQRGNFPDRFSGHQFPNYSSELNVNALLLGDSALYLCASSGGQGPLGAFFGQGTRLTVV.

The rearrangement joins TRBV29-1 to TRBJ1-2, with TRBD1 matching over 7 bases. CDR1 and CDR2 (germline): SQVTM, ANQGSEA. The CDR3 is 12 amino acids. The trim removed 6 bases at V and 5 bases at J, leaving 6 bases unmatched. CDR3 sequence: CSVSGTVYGYTF. DNA of the CDR3: TGCAGCGTATCCGGGACAGTTTATGGCTACACCTTC. Full variable domain (rest looked up from reference TRBV29-1 and TRBJ1-2): SAVISQKPSRDICQRGTSLTIQCQVDSQVTMMFWYRQQPGQSLTLIATANQGSEATYESGFVIDKFPISRPNLTFSTLTVSNMSPEDSSIYLCSVSGTVYGYTFGSGTRLTVV.

The chain joins TRBV5-4 to TRBJ2-1, with D perhaps TRBD2 (6 bases). Trimming took off 9 bases at V and 9 bases at J, with 19 bases between the two ends. This CDR3 region has 13 residues. The germline CDR1 and CDR2 sequences are SGHNT and YYREEE (reference sequence). DNA for the CDR3: TGTGCCACCGGGACTGGGGGTTACGGTGAGCAGTTCTTC. Its translation: CATGTGGYGEQFF.

The V call is TRBV7-9, the J call TRBJ2-3; 7 bases are shared with TRBD2. From germline, CDR1 is SEHNR and CDR2 FQNEAQ (reference sequence). The J segment lost 5 bases and the V segment lost 5 bases, leaving 7 bases of the junction unmatched. The CDR3 sequence is 14 residues long. DNA of the CDR3: TGTGCCAGCAGCCCCCCTGGGGGGGGAGATACGCAGTATTTT. This encodes CASSPPGGGDTQYF.

J is TRBJ2-7 and V is TRBV4-3; D gene ambiguous. Trimming took 3 bases from V and 6 from J, leaving 12 bases between them. Germline CDR1 reads LGHNA; CDR2 reads YSLEER. This CDR3 region has 13 residues. In DNA, the CDR3 is TGCGCCAGCAGCCAGAGCCAGGTGGGCGAGCAGTACTTC. This translates into CASSQSQVGEQYF.

The CDR3 spells CAWSVLRVSTYNEQFF. The DNA of the CDR3 is TGTGCCTGGAGTGTACTAAGGGTTAGCACCTACAATGAGCAGTTCTTC. The chain links TRBV30 to TRBJ2-1; D is unresolved. The germline V gene encodes CDR1 GTSNPN and CDR2 SVGIG (reference sequence). Trimming removed 0 bases from V and 2 bases from J, with 14 bases in between. The length of the CDR3 is 16 residues. The whole variable domain, remainder taken from reference TRBV30 and TRBJ2-1, is SQTIHQWPATLVQPVGSPLSLECTVEGTSNPNLYWYRQAAGRGLQLLFYSVGIGQISSEVPQNLSASRPQDRQFILSSKKLLLSDSGFYLCAWSVLRVSTYNEQFFGPGTRLTVL.

The genes are TRBV6-5 and TRBJ2-7; unclear D gene. The CDR3 spans 14 residues. V lost 4 bases and J lost 0, with 10 bases in between. In germline, CDR1 is MNHEY, CDR2 SVGAGI. The CDR3 spells CASSLGRISYEQYF. The DNA of the CDR3 is TGTGCCAGCAGTTTAGGACGTATCTCCTACGAGCAGTACTTC.

The CDR3 here is CASSPPGLPYNEQFF. The CDR3 nucleotides read TGTGCCAGCTCACCACCTGGACTACCCTACAATGAGCAGTTCTTC. The chain combines TRBV18 with TRBJ2-1; possible D gene TRBD2, 6 bases. The V gene's germline CDR1 is KGHSH and CDR2 LQKENI. CDR3 length: 15 amino acids. Trimming left V 0 bases short and J 2 bases short, with 8 bases between. Together with reference TRBV18 and TRBJ2-1, the CDR3 gives the full variable domain: NAGVMQNPRHLVRRRGQEARLRCSPMKGHSHVYWYRQLPEEGLKFMVYLQKENIIDESGMPKERFSAEFPKEGPSILRIQQVVRGDSAAYFCASSPPGLPYNEQFFGPGTRLTVL.

This clone is a singleton in its sample. The chain's CDR3 is CASSQEGLGGNEQYF. CDR3 nucleotides: TGCGCCAGCAGCCAAGAAGGATTAGGGGGTAATGAGCAGTACTTC. The chain is built from TRBV4-3 and TRBJ2-7, with a weak D call TRBD1 (6 bases). Germline V CDR1 and CDR2: LGHNA, YSLEER. Trimming left V 0 bases short and J 7 bases short, with 16 bases between. The CDR3 spans 15 residues.